The TCR beta chain described here comes from a study of CD8+CD57+ T cells in acquired aplastic anemia. Study as a whole: Sorted CD4+ plus CD8+ cells gave DNA averaging around 3.2 ug. General observations from the study: Patients and controls shared under 35 CD8+ CDR3 sequences, highly expressed in patients. Simpson's diversity of CD8+ cells was not significantly different in patients compared with controls.

Comments on this clonotype: The antigen remains unidentified.

TCR beta VDJ combinations and CDR3 sequences were profiled from genomic DNA. MiXCR, run by TCRdb on the reads, gives a single entry per CDR3 protein. The profile covers about 160,000 distinct CDR3 sequences, with about 48% appearing a single time and 25% to 40% taken by the ten largest. Sequenced patients had shown CD8+CD57+ cell expansion by flow cytometry. Prior therapy had not been administered to any patient at the time of blood sampling. The specimen was sorted CD4+, CD8+, or CD8+CD57+ T cells (not recorded which) from PBMCs. The sequence derives from a human donor with aplastic anemia.

This CDR3 reads CASSPSGTHEQYF. CDR3 in DNA: TGCGCCAGCAGCCCTAGCGGGACCCACGAGCAGTACTTC. The chain joins TRBV5-1 to TRBJ2-7, with 9 nucleotides matching TRBD2. Germline assignment: CDR1 SGHRS and CDR2 YFSETQ. This CDR3 has 13 amino acids. Trimming removed 4 bases from V and 5 bases from J; junction bases left unmatched: 4. The whole variable domain, remainder taken from reference TRBV5-1 and TRBJ2-7, is KAGVTQTPRYLIKTRGQQVTLSCSPISGHRSVSWYQQTPGQGLQFLFEYFSETQRNKGNFPGRFSGRQFSNSRSEMNVSTLELGDSALYLCASSPSGTHEQYFGPGTRLTVT.